One and the same sample provided the 10 T cell receptor beta chains below, sequenced in a study of blood T cell repertoires in COVID-19. The data were produced by immunoSEQ multiplex PCR, yet TCRdb's version contains in-frame clones alone and is incomplete. Here the sample spans some 130,000 clones, approximately 86% being singletons. Specimen: peripheral blood. The receptors come from a woman in her seventies with COVID-19, enrolled during active disease.

This rearrangement joins TRBV6-5 to TRBJ1-2; D unclear. V gave up 6 bases and J gave up 7 bases, with 15 bases separating them. The CDR3 is 13 amino acids. Germline-derived CDR1 and CDR2 are MNHEY and SVGAGI. The CDR3 DNA follows: TGTGCCAGCAGGGGTAGCGGTGGCTTTGGCTACACCTTC. Translating gives CASRGSGGFGYTF.

This chain connects TRBV6-5 to TRBJ1-2, with 7 bases lining up with TRBD1. Unmatched junction bases numbered 5, after V lost 7 bases and J lost 0 bases. In germline, CDR1 is MNHEY, CDR2 SVGAGI. CDR3 size: 14 residues. CDR3 sequence (DNA): TGTGCCAGCAATCGGGACAGTTCTAACTATGGCTACACCTTC. Protein product: CASNRDSSNYGYTF.

The chain combines TRBV30 with TRBJ2-5; the D is unclear. Trimming left V 0 bases short and J 4 bases short, with 12 bases between. The CDR3 runs 14 residues. Germline V gene data show CDR1 as GTSNPN and CDR2 as SVGIG (reference sequence). CDR3 sequence (DNA): TGTGCCTGGAGTGTGCTCGCAACAATAGAGACCCAGTACTTC. Its protein is CAWSVLATIETQYF. Based on the CDR3 plus reference TRBV30 and TRBJ2-5, the full variable domain is SQTIHQWPATLVQPVGSPLSLECTVEGTSNPNLYWYRQAAGRGLQLLFYSVGIGQISSEVPQNLSASRPQDRQFILSSKKLLLSDSGFYLCAWSVLATIETQYFGPGTRLLVL.

The CDR3 sequence: CASSRDSAYGYTF. CDR3 nucleotide sequence: TGTGCCAGCAGCCGGGACAGTGCCTATGGCTACACCTTC. This chain uses TRBV6-5 with TRBJ1-2, with TRBD1 identical over 7 bases. The V and J ends lost 6 bases and 4 bases, in that order; junction bases with no gene match: 5. Germline V gives CDR1 MNHEY, CDR2 SVGAGI. The CDR3 is 13 amino acids.

The rearrangement uses TRBV5-1 and TRBJ2-7, with 11 bases lining up with TRBD2. The V gene's germline CDR1 is SGHRS and CDR2 YFSETQ. The CDR3 runs 15 residues. Trimming at V came to 4 bases and at J to 2 bases, leaving 5 bases not matched to a gene. CDR3 in DNA: TGCGCCAGCAGCAACCCTAGCGGGGGGCCCTACGAGCAGTACTTC. This gives the protein CASSNPSGGPYEQYF.

The rearrangement links TRBV5-8 to TRBJ1-2; D uncertain. V shed 0 bases and J shed 8 bases, with 5 bases lying between them. The V gene's germline CDR1 is SGHTS and CDR2 YDEGEE. CDR3 length: 11 residues. CDR3 sequence (DNA): TGTGCCAGCAGCTTGGTCGGGGGCTACACCTTC. This gives the protein CASSLVGGYTF.

This rearrangement joins TRBV9 to TRBJ2-5; 7 positions agree with TRBD2. CDR1 and CDR2 from the germline V gene are SGDLS and YYNGEE. There are 15 residues in the CDR3. The J segment lost 5 bases and the V segment lost 3 bases, leaving 10 bases of the junction unmatched. DNA of the CDR3: TGTGCCAGCAGCGGAAGAGCGGGGAGGGCGGAGACCCAGTACTTC. It codes for CASSGRAGRAETQYF. Complete variable domain (other parts from reference TRBV9 and TRBJ2-5): DSGVTQTPKHLITATGQRVTLRCSPRSGDLSVYWYQQSLDQGLQFLIQYYNGEERAKGNILERFSAQQFPDLHSELNLSSLELGDSALYFCASSGRAGRAETQYFGPGTRLLVL.

V gene TRBV10-1 combines with J gene TRBJ2-7; D is perhaps TRBD1 (6 bases). The CDR3 extends over 14 amino acids. Looked up from germline, CDR1 is WNHNN and CDR2 is SYGVQD (reference sequence). The germline V and J ends were trimmed by 2 bases and 2 bases, with 10 bases remaining between them. The chain's CDR3 is CASSERGTTYEQYF. In DNA, the CDR3 is TGCGCCAGCAGTGAGAGGGGGACGACCTACGAGCAGTACTTC.

V and J are TRBV7-2 and TRBJ2-3; 8 bases are shared with TRBD2. Germline CDR1 and CDR2: SGHTA and FQGNSA. After removal of 2 bases from V and 1 base from J, the junction contained 11 bases not matched to a gene. The CDR3 has 18 amino acids. The CDR3 bases are TGTGCCAGCAGCTTAACCCCGACCGGGAGGGGGGGCACAGATACGCAGTATTTT. Protein sequence: CASSLTPTGRGGTDTQYF.

This clone appeared once. The chain combines TRBV24-1 with TRBJ2-3; D may be TRBD1 (5 bases). CDR3 length: 15 residues. V was clipped by 9 bases and J by 1 base, with 16 bases between them. Germline V lookup: CDR1 KGHDR, CDR2 SFDVKD. As DNA, the CDR3 is TGTGCCACCGGGTGGGGCGTATGGCGCACAGATACGCAGTATTTT. Its translation is CATGWGVWRTDTQYF.